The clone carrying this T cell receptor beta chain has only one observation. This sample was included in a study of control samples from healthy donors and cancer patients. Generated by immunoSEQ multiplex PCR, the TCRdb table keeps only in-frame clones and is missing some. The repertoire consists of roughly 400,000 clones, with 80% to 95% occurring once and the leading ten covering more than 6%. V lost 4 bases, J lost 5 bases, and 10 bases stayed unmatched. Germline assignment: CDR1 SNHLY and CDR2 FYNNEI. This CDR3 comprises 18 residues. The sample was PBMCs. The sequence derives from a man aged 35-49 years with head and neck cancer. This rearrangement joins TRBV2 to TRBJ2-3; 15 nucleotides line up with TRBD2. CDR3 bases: TGTGCCAGCAGTGGTTTTGGACTAGCGGGAGGGTTAGGAGATACGCAGTATTTT. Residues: CASSGFGLAGGLGDTQYF.